The 30 T cell receptor beta chains given below trace back to one sample, sequenced in a study of blood T cell repertoires in COVID-19. Here immunoSEQ multiplex PCR was the method, and the copy in TCRdb shows in-frame clones only, minus some. The sample contains 250,000 or so clones, nearly 90% of which appear only once. Sequenced material: peripheral blood. Source of these receptors: a woman in her sixties with COVID-19, enrolled during active disease.

About this clone: This CDR3 is also generated by other DNA sequences in the sample. The rearrangement joins TRBV7-9 to TRBJ1-2; perhaps TRBD1 as D (5 bases). Germline V gene sequence: CDR1 SEHNR, CDR2 FQNEAQ (reference sequence). The germline V and J ends were trimmed by 1 base and 8 bases, with 8 bases remaining between them. The CDR3 has 12 residues. The CDR3 sequence is CASSLGGRGYTF. As DNA, the CDR3 is TGTGCCAGCAGCTTAGGGGGCCGGGGCTACACCTTC.

The V and J genes are TRBV7-3 and TRBJ1-6; D is uncertain. Trimming pared 0 bases from V and 10 bases from J, leaving 10 bases between. The CDR3 runs 14 residues. In germline, CDR1 is SGHTA, CDR2 FQGTGA. CDR3 region: CASSLTDRRSPLHF. In DNA, the CDR3 is TGTGCCAGCAGCTTAACCGACCGGAGATCACCCCTCCACTTT.

V and J are TRBV12-3 or TRBV12-4 and TRBJ1-1; no clear D gene. Trimming cost V 3 bases and J 8 bases, with 7 bases left between them. The CDR3 extends over 11 amino acids. CDR3 amino acids: CASSFYEEAFF. The CDR3, as DNA: TGTGCCAGCAGTTTTTATGAGGAAGCTTTCTTT.

The chain combines TRBV14 with TRBJ2-1; 10 bases are shared with TRBD2. Germline CDR1 and CDR2: SGHDN and FVKESK. Trimming took 6 bases from V and 4 from J; bases not matched to a gene: 6. This CDR3 comprises 15 residues. The CDR3 region has the DNA TGTGCCAGCAGGAACAGCGGGGGGGGTTACAATGAGCAGTTCTTC. This sequence encodes CASRNSGGGYNEQFF.

A single count supports this clone. V and J are TRBV19 and TRBJ1-1; 7 nucleotides match TRBD1. Germline V CDR1 and CDR2: LNHDA, SQIVND (reference sequence). This CDR3 region has 11 residues. V gave up 7 bases and J gave up 11 bases; unmatched junction bases: 7. CDR3 DNA: TGTGCCAGTACCTATCTAGGGGGCGCTTTCTTT. It encodes CASTYLGGAFF.

J is TRBJ2-1 and V is TRBV10-3; 9 nucleotides match TRBD2. CDR1 ENHRY and CDR2 SYGVKD come from the germline V gene. The CDR3 runs to 15 residues. The V gene end was trimmed by 4 bases and the J gene end by 9 bases; junction bases not matched to a gene: 10. The CDR3 here is CAISANGGGAGEQFF. The CDR3 DNA reads TGTGCCATCAGTGCCAATGGCGGGGGGGCCGGTGAGCAGTTCTTC.

The chain joins TRBV6-5 to TRBJ2-7; perhaps TRBD1 as D (5 bases). CDR3 length: 14 amino acids. Trimming pared 2 bases from V and 7 bases from J, leaving 15 bases between. CDR1 MNHEY and CDR2 SVGAGI come from the germline V gene. The CDR3 is CASSYRGRAEEQYF. CDR3 in DNA: TGTGCCAGCAGTTACAGGGGCCGGGCCGAAGAGCAGTACTTC.

The rearrangement links TRBV19 to TRBJ2-7; a possible D gene is TRBD2 (6 bases). V was trimmed by 5 bases and J by 2 bases, leaving 13 bases between them. There are 14 residues in the CDR3. Germline CDR1 LNHDA, CDR2 SQIVND (reference sequence). The CDR3 DNA reads TGTGCCAGTAGTGATGCTCGGGAGACCTACGAGCAGTACTTC. It is translated as CASSDARETYEQYF.

The chain combines TRBV7-3 with TRBJ2-3; D is possibly TRBD1 (5 bases). The CDR3 covers 14 residues. Trimming cost V 2 bases and J 6 bases, with 12 bases left between them. CDR1 SGHTA and CDR2 FQGTGA come from the germline V gene. This CDR3 reads CASSLGAEADTQYF. The CDR3 nucleotides read TGTGCCAGCAGCTTAGGGGCCGAAGCCGATACGCAGTATTTT.

The table lists this clone with a few counts. J is TRBJ1-2 and V is TRBV7-2; 12 positions agree with TRBD1. The germline CDR1 and CDR2 sequences are SGHTA and FQGNSA. This CDR3 spans 14 amino acids. J gave up 8 bases and V 5 bases, and 6 bases lay outside the gene matches. The CDR3 region is CASSPGQGARGYTF. The DNA of the CDR3 is TGTGCCAGCAGCCCGGGACAGGGGGCGAGAGGCTACACCTTC.

The chain is built from TRBV7-2 and TRBJ1-4; tentatively, D is TRBD1 (6 bases). The V end was cut by 4 bases, the J end by 7 bases, with 13 bases between. The length of the CDR3 is 14 residues. CDR1 SGHTA and CDR2 FQGNSA come from the germline V gene. DNA of the CDR3: TGTGCCAGCAGCTATGCAGGGGAGGGTGAAAAACTGTTTTTT. It is translated as CASSYAGEGEKLFF.

This chain uses TRBV7-8 with TRBJ1-4; 7 bases align to TRBD1. The germline V gene has CDR1 SGHVS and CDR2 FQNEAQ. The V gene end was trimmed by 5 bases and the J gene end by 5 bases; junction bases not matched to a gene: 11. The CDR3 is made up of 16 amino acids. The CDR3: CASSPPRDSPNEKLFF. In DNA, the CDR3 is TGTGCCAGCAGCCCTCCGAGGGACAGCCCAAATGAAAAACTGTTTTTT. Full variable domain (rest looked up from reference TRBV7-8 and TRBJ1-4): GAGVSQSPRYKVAKRGQDVALRCDPISGHVSLFWYQQALGQGPEFLTYFQNEAQLDKSGLPSDRFFAERPEGSVSTLKIQRTQQEDSAVYLCASSPPRDSPNEKLFFGSGTQLSVL.

The chain is built from TRBV27 and TRBJ1-2; maybe TRBD1 (6 bases). The CDR3 totals 15 residues. Per germline, CDR1 MNHEY and CDR2 SMNVEV (reference sequence). V was pared by 4 bases and J by 7 bases, with 19 bases between. As DNA, the CDR3 is TGTGCCAGCAGTTACAGAGGGGGGGGGCTAGGTGGCTACACCTTC. Its protein is CASSYRGGGLGGYTF.

The chain joins TRBV12-3 or TRBV12-4 to TRBJ2-7; tentative D call: TRBD1 (6 bases). The CDR3 sequence is 13 residues long. V gave up 6 bases and J gave up 3 bases, with 12 bases separating them. In nucleotides, the CDR3 is TGTGCCAGCAGACCTACAGGGATCTACGAGCAGTACTTC. Residues: CASRPTGIYEQYF.

The rearrangement links TRBV14 to TRBJ2-1; D may be TRBD2 (5 bases). Trimming left V 6 bases short and J 5 bases short, with 23 bases between. CDR1 SGHDN and CDR2 FVKESK come from the germline V gene. CDR3 length: 17 amino acids. The CDR3 bases are TGTGCCAGCAGACCTAGCCTCCGGGAAGGGATGAACAATGAGCAGTTCTTC. This translates into CASRPSLREGMNNEQFF.

V and J are TRBV9 and TRBJ1-4; unclear D gene. Germline V gives CDR1 SGDLS, CDR2 YYNGEE. Trimming removed 4 bases at V and 11 bases at J, with 12 bases between. This CDR3 region has 12 residues. The CDR3 nucleotides are TGTGCCAGCAGCTCGACTGACCAGAAACTGTTTTTT. As protein: CASSSTDQKLFF.

The V gene is TRBV7-2, the J gene TRBJ1-2; the match to TRBD1 covers 10 bases. Germline CDR1 SGHTA, CDR2 FQGNSA. The V gene end was trimmed by 5 bases and the J gene end by 6 bases; junction bases not matched to a gene: 9. The CDR3 loop spans 15 amino acids. In DNA form, the CDR3 reads TGTGCCAGCAGCCCGCGGAGACAGGGGGCGAATGGCTACACCTTC. Protein product: CASSPRRQGANGYTF.

The CDR3 loop is CAWSMRGGYTF. The CDR3 nucleotides are TGTGCCTGGAGTATGAGGGGGGGCTACACCTTC. This chain links TRBV30 with TRBJ1-2, with TRBD1 as a possible D gene (6 bases). The CDR3 sequence is 11 residues long. Germline V gives CDR1 GTSNPN, CDR2 SVGIG (reference sequence). Trimming shortened V by 2 bases and J by 8 bases, and 9 bases separated the two germline ends.

This chain uses TRBV12-3 or TRBV12-4 with TRBJ1-1, with no clear D. V lost 1 base to trimming and J lost 6 bases, with 9 bases between them. This CDR3 has 13 amino acids. The CDR3 spells CASSLGSGAEAFF. The DNA for the CDR3 is TGTGCCAGCAGTTTAGGTAGCGGAGCTGAAGCTTTCTTT.

The chain uses TRBV9 and TRBJ2-1; weak D call: TRBD2 (7 bases). This CDR3 spans 16 amino acids. The germline gives CDR1 SGDLS, CDR2 YYNGEE. V was cut by 1 base and J by 6 bases, with 17 bases left in between. CDR3 nucleotide sequence: TGTGCCAGCAGCGTAACTGAAGGGGGGGCAGGCAATGAGCAGTTCTTC. This sequence encodes CASSVTEGGAGNEQFF.

This chain links TRBV30 with TRBJ1-1; D is undetermined. The CDR3 has 12 residues. Per the germline V gene, CDR1 is GTSNPN and CDR2 is SVGIG (reference sequence). V gave up 1 base and J gave up 9 bases, with 12 bases separating them. Here the CDR3 DNA reads TGTGCCTGGAGTGGTGAAACAGAAAAAGCTTTCTTT. Its protein product is CAWSGETEKAFF. The full variable domain, completed using reference TRBV30 and TRBJ1-1, is SQTIHQWPATLVQPVGSPLSLECTVEGTSNPNLYWYRQAAGRGLQLLFYSVGIGQISSEVPQNLSASRPQDRQFILSSKKLLLSDSGFYLCAWSGETEKAFFGQGTRLTVV.

The genes are TRBV6-5 and TRBJ1-4, with no clear D. The CDR3 consists of 15 residues. CDR1 is MNHEY, CDR2 SVGAGI, per germline. V lost 6 bases and J 0 bases, leaving 11 bases between the germline ends. The CDR3 DNA reads as TGTGCCAGCAGCCGGCTGGGCTCAACTAATGAAAAACTGTTTTTT. Protein product: CASSRLGSTNEKLFF.

The V and J genes are TRBV19 and TRBJ1-1; no clear D gene. The CDR3 consists of 15 residues. The ends were cut back, 1 base at V and 5 bases at J, with 14 bases in the middle. In germline, CDR1 is LNHDA, CDR2 SQIVND (reference sequence). The CDR3 DNA reads TGTGCCAGTAGTATAGGGGTAGGTCTGCGGACTGAAGCTTTCTTT. Translation: CASSIGVGLRTEAFF.

This CDR3 reads CASSSLGQYYGYTF. The CDR3 DNA reads TGTGCCAGCAGCTCCCTCGGACAGTACTATGGCTACACCTTC. The genes are TRBV7-2 and TRBJ1-2; D possibly corresponds to TRBD1 (6 bases). The germline V gene encodes CDR1 SGHTA and CDR2 FQGNSA. The CDR3 loop spans 14 amino acids. V dropped 4 bases and J dropped 3 bases, with 12 bases sitting between them.

This clone has only a few counts. DNA of the CDR3: TGTGCCAGTAGTGGAAGCCCAGACATCTATGGCTACACCTTC. Its protein product is CASSGSPDIYGYTF. The V and J genes are TRBV19 and TRBJ1-2; D ambiguous. Germline loops: CDR1 LNHDA, CDR2 SQIVND (reference sequence). V lost 5 bases and J 4 bases, leaving 14 bases between the germline ends. The CDR3 runs to 14 residues.

The chain joins TRBV19 to TRBJ2-3; D remains unclear. The CDR3 runs to 14 residues. The V gene lost 4 bases and the J gene lost 0 bases, with 8 bases spanning the gap. Germline-derived CDR1 and CDR2 are LNHDA and SQIVND (reference sequence). The CDR3 nucleotides are TGTGCCAGTAGTACACAGCCTAGCACAGATACGCAGTATTTT. This sequence encodes CASSTQPSTDTQYF.

The J gene is TRBJ1-6, the V gene TRBV5-4; D is uncertain. The germline CDR1 and CDR2 sequences are SGHNT and YYREEE (reference sequence). V gave up 3 bases and J gave up 6 bases, with 13 bases separating them. The CDR3 extends over 15 amino acids. CDR3 sequence reads: CASSSAGRPNSPLHF. The CDR3 DNA is TGTGCCAGCAGCTCGGCGGGCAGACCTAATTCACCCCTCCACTTT.

This chain uses TRBV27 with TRBJ1-1; TRBD1 aligns across 9 bases. Trimming at V came to 7 bases and at J to 3 bases, leaving 9 bases not matched to a gene. The CDR3 is 15 amino acids. Germline loops: CDR1 MNHEY, CDR2 SMNVEV (reference sequence). The chain's CDR3 is CASNPQGAVDTEAFF. The CDR3 nucleotides are TGTGCCAGCAACCCACAGGGGGCGGTGGACACTGAAGCTTTCTTT.

This clone was counted a few times. The chain recombines TRBV5-1 with TRBJ1-1, with D unresolved. The germline V gene has CDR1 SGHRS and CDR2 YFSETQ. The CDR3 consists of 12 residues. V gave up 5 bases and J gave up 1 base, with 6 bases separating them. CDR3 sequence reads: CASSQENTEAFF. CDR3 coding DNA: TGCGCCAGCAGTCAGGAGAACACTGAAGCTTTCTTT.

The DNA for the CDR3 is TGCGCCAGCAGCCAAGGGGGGGGTTCGAGTGGCTACACCTTC. Encoded protein: CASSQGGGSSGYTF. J is TRBJ1-2 and V is TRBV4-3; weak D call: TRBD1 (5 bases). This CDR3 comprises 14 residues. Trimming removed 1 base at V and 7 bases at J, with 13 bases between. The V gene's germline CDR1 is LGHNA and CDR2 YSLEER.